This T cell receptor beta chain was recorded in a study of shared clonotypes between healthy human individuals. Investigators spread the genomic DNA of each subset evenly over several immunoSEQ plates. TCRdb's copy holds only in-frame clones and misses some; the assay was immunoSEQ multiplex PCR. The sample carries a few hundred thousand clones, roughly 85% recorded once. V gave up 4 bases and J gave up 0 bases, with 17 bases separating them. Germline CDR1 is MDHEN and CDR2 is SYDVKM. There are 17 residues in the CDR3. Study results and caveats: Sampling used blood alone; tissue repertoires probably differ.

About this clone: The antigen is unknown.

The source material was PBMCs. This clonotype originated in a woman aged 40 to 50 in good health. Some clones in this sample may be carry-over from other donors' samples. V usage is TRBV28 and J usage is TRBJ2-3; D perhaps matches TRBD2 (5 bases). The CDR3 is CASSSRPASTSTDTQYF. CDR3 nucleotides: TGTGCCAGCAGTTCTCGACCTGCTAGCACTAGCACAGATACGCAGTATTTT.